Below are 20 T cell receptor beta chains sequenced from a single sample in a study of T cell responses to AZD1222 COVID-19 vaccine. TCRdb's copy holds only in-frame clones and misses some; the assay was immunoSEQ multiplex PCR. The repertoire has 110,000 to 150,000 clones, around 90% of them found once; the top ten carry around 5%. The sequencing used peripheral blood, collected on day 0 of AZD1222 vaccination. The receptor source for this set is an adult in good health.

This clone showed up just once. This sequence joins TRBV15 and TRBJ2-7; no reliable D call. Trimming pared 0 bases from V and 3 bases from J, leaving 9 bases between. Germline lookup yields CDR1 LNHNV and CDR2 YYDKDF (reference sequence). The CDR3 runs 14 residues. CDR3 region: CATSRDQSYYEQYF. CDR3 DNA: TGTGCCACCAGCAGAGACCAATCCTACTACGAGCAGTACTTC. The full variable domain, completed using reference TRBV15 and TRBJ2-7, is DAMVIQNPRYQVTQFGKPVTLSCSQTLNHNVMYWYQQKSSQAPKLLFHYYDKDFNNEADTPDNFQSRRPNTSFCFLDIRSPGLGDTAMYLCATSRDQSYYEQYFGPGTRLTVT.

The J gene is TRBJ2-3, the V gene TRBV2; 9 bases fit TRBD1. CDR3 length: 14 amino acids. In germline, CDR1 is SNHLY, CDR2 FYNNEI. The trim removed 5 bases at V and 3 bases at J, leaving 3 bases unmatched. The CDR3 DNA sequence: TGTGCCAGCAGTCCGGGACAGGGAACAGATACGCAGTATTTT. Its protein product is CASSPGQGTDTQYF.

This chain joins TRBV21-1 and TRBJ2-7; the table's D call, TRBD1, has no DNA check behind it. TRBV21-1 is listed as a pseudogene. This CDR3 is built from 11 residues. The CDR3 sequence: CVRHNSYEQYF. The CDR3 DNA reads as TGTGTAAGACATAACTCCTACGAGCAGTACTTC.

The chain recombines TRBV30 with TRBJ1-1, with D perhaps matching TRBD1 (5 bases). Looked up from germline, CDR1 is GTSNPN and CDR2 is SVGIG (reference sequence). CDR3 length: 11 amino acids. Trimming took 8 bases from V and 4 from J, leaving 11 bases between them. The DNA of the CDR3 is TGTGCCACCTCTGGGGGCACTGAAGCTTTCTTT. It codes for CATSGGTEAFF.

To note about this clone: This sample includes further DNA sequences coding for the same CDR3. V gene TRBV11-2 combines with J gene TRBJ2-7; 11 nucleotides align to TRBD2. The germline V gene has CDR1 SGHAT and CDR2 FQNNGV. V gave up 4 bases and J gave up 3 bases; unmatched junction bases: 2. The CDR3 extends over 14 amino acids. The CDR3 bases are TGTGCCAGCAGCTCCCTAGCGGGAGGCTACGAGCAGTACTTC. Its protein product is CASSSLAGGYEQYF.

The chain recombines TRBV27 with TRBJ2-1; 12 nucleotides match TRBD2. The junction had 10 bases not matched to a gene; V was cut back by 0 bases and J by 10 bases. Germline CDR1 reads MNHEY; CDR2 reads SMNVEV (reference sequence). This CDR3 contains 17 residues. CDR3 in DNA: TGTGCCAGCAGTTTATCGATCAGGACTAGCGGGATACGGGAGCAGTTCTTC. Translating gives CASSLSIRTSGIREQFF.

The rearrangement uses TRBV5-6 and TRBJ1-4; no clear D gene. In germline, CDR1 is SGHDT, CDR2 YYEEEE. The CDR3 consists of 14 residues. With 2 bases removed from V and 6 bases from J, the gap between germline ends came to 11 bases. In DNA, the CDR3 is TGTGCCAGCAGCTTAACCAGGATGGATGAAAAACTGTTTTTT. The encoded protein is CASSLTRMDEKLFF. The variable domain in full, with the rest retrieved from reference TRBV5-6 and TRBJ1-4, is DAGVTQSPTHLIKTRGQQVTLRCSPKSGHDTVSWYQQALGQGPQFIFQYYEEEERQRGNFPDRFSGHQFPNYSSELNVNALLLGDSALYLCASSLTRMDEKLFFGSGTQLSVL.

The rearrangement joins TRBV6-2 or TRBV6-3 to TRBJ1-6; a possible D gene is TRBD1 (5 bases). Looked up from germline, CDR1 is MNHEY and CDR2 is SVGEGT. The V and J ends lost 2 bases and 6 bases respectively, with 11 bases between them. The CDR3 length is 15 residues. CDR3 protein: CASSYVVGGNSPLHF. The CDR3 nucleotides are TGTGCCAGCAGTTACGTCGTGGGGGGTAATTCACCCCTCCACTTT.

The V gene is TRBV7-9, the J gene TRBJ1-1; D is unclear. The V and J ends lost 1 base and 1 base respectively, with 7 bases between them. Germline CDR1 and CDR2: SEHNR and FQNEAQ (reference sequence). The CDR3 sequence is 14 residues long. CDR3 loop: CASSLVSQNTEAFF. For the CDR3, the DNA is TGTGCCAGCAGCTTAGTAAGTCAGAACACTGAAGCTTTCTTT.

This clone was observed once. The V call is TRBV19, the J call TRBJ2-1; D could derive from TRBD1 or TRBD2 (5 bases each). This CDR3 comprises 16 residues. Per the germline V gene, CDR1 is LNHDA and CDR2 is SQIVND (reference sequence). The V gene lost 0 bases and the J gene lost 0 bases, with 9 bases spanning the gap. The CDR3 region has the DNA TGTGCCAGTAGTATAGAATGGGACCCCTCCTACAATGAGCAGTTCTTC. It specifies CASSIEWDPSYNEQFF.

This sequence joins TRBV7-8 and TRBJ1-6, with D possibly matching TRBD1 (6 bases). CDR1 SGHVS and CDR2 FQNEAQ come from the germline V gene. Trimming took off 3 bases at V and 10 bases at J, with 13 bases between the two ends. The CDR3 spans 14 residues. The CDR3 coding sequence is TGTGCCAGCAGCTTGTTTCAGGGGAACTCACCCCTCCACTTT. It yields the protein CASSLFQGNSPLHF.

The rearrangement joins TRBV9 to TRBJ2-3; tentatively, D is TRBD1 or TRBD2 (5 bases each). Germline V gives CDR1 SGDLS, CDR2 YYNGEE. This CDR3 has 14 amino acids. The ends were cut back, 4 bases at V and 5 bases at J, with 14 bases in the middle. This CDR3 is CASSLSGRGDTQYF. CDR3 sequence (DNA): TGTGCCAGCAGCCTCAGCGGAAGGGGAGATACGCAGTATTTT.

The chain links TRBV9 to TRBJ1-5; TRBD1 is a possible D gene (5 bases). The CDR3 covers 14 residues. Germline CDR1 is SGDLS and CDR2 is YYNGEE. The ends were cut back, 3 bases at V and 1 base at J, with 8 bases in the middle. The CDR3 coding sequence is TGTGCCAGCAGCGCCGGGGGGAGCAATCAGCCCCAGCATTTT. This encodes CASSAGGSNQPQHF.

The chain uses TRBV28 and TRBJ1-5, with 12 nucleotides matching TRBD1. The CDR3 totals 16 residues. Germline assignment: CDR1 MDHEN and CDR2 SYDVKM. J lost 7 bases, V lost 2 bases, and 6 bases had no gene match. CDR3 protein: CASSLLGTGGRQPQHF. The CDR3 DNA reads TGTGCCAGCAGTTTACTCGGGACAGGGGGCAGACAGCCCCAGCATTTT.

The gene calls are TRBV19 and TRBJ2-7; D may be TRBD2 (5 bases). In germline, CDR1 is LNHDA, CDR2 SQIVND (reference sequence). The CDR3 is 13 amino acids. V gave up 5 bases and J gave up 3 bases, with 11 bases separating them. The CDR3 loop reads CASSPEAGYEQYF. The CDR3 region has the DNA TGTGCCAGTAGTCCAGAGGCGGGCTACGAGCAGTACTTC.

This chain links TRBV27 with TRBJ2-7, with TRBD2 matching 8 bases. CDR1 is MNHEY, CDR2 SMNVEV, per germline (reference sequence). The CDR3 extends over 13 amino acids. The J segment lost 6 bases and the V segment lost 8 bases, leaving 9 bases of the junction unmatched. CDR3 protein: CASSVTSEGEQYF. CDR3 nucleotide sequence: TGTGCCAGCTCAGTGACTAGCGAGGGCGAGCAGTACTTC.

This clone was recorded once. The V call is TRBV4-3, the J call TRBJ2-2; D is unresolved. The CDR3 is 18 residues long. V lost 0 bases and J 5 bases, leaving 19 bases between the germline ends. CDR1 and CDR2 (germline): LGHNA, YSLEER. CDR3 nucleotide sequence: TGCGCCAGCAGCCAAGAAACCAGTGGATTTTTACGGACCGGGGAGCTGTTTTTT. Its translation: CASSQETSGFLRTGELFF.

The chain employs TRBV12-5 and TRBJ1-2, with D unresolved. There are 14 residues in the CDR3. V lost 6 bases and J lost 9, with 20 bases in between. Looked up from germline, CDR1 is LGHNT and CDR2 is FRNRAP. In DNA, the CDR3 is TGTGCTAGTGGGCCCCCGGGATCCACGCCGAGCTACACCTTC. Protein: CASGPPGSTPSYTF.

V gene TRBV2 combines with J gene TRBJ2-5; TRBD1 aligns across 11 bases. The J segment lost 4 bases and the V segment lost 4 bases, leaving 5 bases of the junction unmatched. This CDR3 is 15 amino acids long. Germline CDR1 reads SNHLY; CDR2 reads FYNNEI. Written as DNA, the CDR3 is TGTGCCAGCAGTGTCCAGGACAGGGGGCGAGAGACCCAGTACTTC. Amino acids: CASSVQDRGRETQYF.

The CDR3 DNA reads as TGTGCCAGCAGCGGCAAAGGGACTAGCGGGAGGAGCACAGATACGCAGTATTTT. As protein: CASSGKGTSGRSTDTQYF. V gene TRBV7-6 combines with J gene TRBJ2-3; 15 nucleotides align to TRBD2. Trimming took 5 bases from V and 0 from J; bases not matched to a gene: 6. CDR3 length equals 18 residues. Germline CDR1 and CDR2: SGHVS and FNYEAQ.